These T cell receptor beta chains were read from a single sample in a study of T cells in localized non-small cell lung cancer. The method was immunoSEQ multiplex PCR; TCRdb's version includes in-frame clones alone and lacks a portion of them. The data contain 7,000 or so clones, around 50% of them singletons. The sample consisted of lymph node tissue, taken before any cancer treatment. The receptors originated from a female donor older than 55 with stage I lung adenocarcinoma. Each CDR3 is given with its conserved first and last residue. The order of the fields is D gene, V gene, J gene, clone size, CDR3 protein, CDR3 DNA. D genes are given only for firm matches. Clone size is not always given. Where it is, it says once, few, many or a class for expanded clones.

D gene: -
V gene: TRBV19
J gene: TRBJ1-1
clone size: -
CDR3 protein: CASSDRWNTEAFF
CDR3 DNA: TGTGCCAGTAGTGACAGATGGAACACTGAAGCTTTCTTT

D gene: -
V gene: TRBV5-1
J gene: TRBJ2-2
clone size: few
CDR3 protein: CASSPGSYTGELFF
CDR3 DNA: TGCGCCAGCAGCCCGGGGTCTTACACCGGGGAGCTGTTTTTT

D gene: TRBD1
V gene: TRBV6-8
J gene: TRBJ1-4
clone size: few
CDR3 protein: CASRPGGSGEKLFF
CDR3 DNA: TGTGCCAGCAGACCAGGGGGATCGGGTGAAAAACTGTTTTTT

D gene: -
V gene: TRBV19
J gene: TRBJ1-2
clone size: -
CDR3 protein: CASSPGGAYPNYGYTF
CDR3 DNA: TGTGCCAGTAGCCCCGGGGGGGCCTATCCTAACTATGGCTACACCTTC

D gene: TRBD1
V gene: TRBV19
J gene: TRBJ1-2
clone size: -
CDR3 protein: CASRPRTGGRTGYTF
CDR3 DNA: TGTGCCAGTAGACCTCGGACAGGGGGCAGGACAGGCTACACCTTC

D gene: -
V gene: TRBV28
J gene: TRBJ1-5
clone size: once
CDR3 protein: CASGPRQGAQPQHF
CDR3 DNA: TGTGCCAGCGGCCCTCGGCAGGGAGCTCAGCCCCAGCATTTT

D gene: TRBD1
V gene: TRBV19
J gene: TRBJ2-7
clone size: -
CDR3 protein: CASSIVSGGEQYF
CDR3 DNA: TGTGCCAGTAGTATCGTCTCAGGGGGCGAGCAGTACTTC

D gene: TRBD1
V gene: TRBV4-1
J gene: TRBJ2-7
clone size: -
CDR3 protein: CASSRQGAGDYEQYF
CDR3 DNA: TGCGCTAGCAGCCGGCAGGGGGCTGGTGACTACGAGCAGTACTTC

D gene: -
V gene: TRBV29-1
J gene: TRBJ2-7
clone size: -
CDR3 protein: CSASAGTYEQYF
CDR3 DNA: TGCAGCGCCTCCGCAGGGACTTACGAGCAGTACTTC

D gene: -
V gene: TRBV6-8
J gene: TRBJ2-2
clone size: -
CDR3 protein: CASGENTGELFF
CDR3 DNA: TGTGCCAGCGGGGAGAACACCGGGGAGCTGTTTTTT

D gene: -
V gene: TRBV15
J gene: TRBJ1-3
clone size: -
CDR3 protein: CATSREGQSFGNTIYF
CDR3 DNA: TGTGCCACCAGCAGAGAAGGACAGTCCTTTGGAAACACCATATATTTT

D gene: -
V gene: TRBV30
J gene: TRBJ2-3
clone size: -
CDR3 protein: CAWSGLHTDTQYF
CDR3 DNA: TGTGCCTGGAGTGGCCTGCACACAGATACGCAGTATTTT

D gene: TRBD1
V gene: TRBV6-8
J gene: TRBJ1-1
clone size: -
CDR3 protein: CASSVDRGNTEAFF
CDR3 DNA: TGTGCCAGCAGCGTGGACAGGGGGAACACTGAAGCTTTCTTT

D gene: -
V gene: TRBV9
J gene: TRBJ1-6
clone size: few
CDR3 protein: CASSERRGNSPLHF
CDR3 DNA: TGTGCCAGCAGTGAGCGGAGGGGCAATTCACCCCTTCACTTT

D gene: -
V gene: TRBV10-3
J gene: TRBJ2-3
clone size: few
CDR3 protein: CAISEGAATQYF
CDR3 DNA: TGTGCCATCAGTGAGGGGGCAGCGACGCAGTATTTT

D gene: TRBD2
V gene: TRBV23-1
J gene: TRBJ2-2
clone size: -
CDR3 protein: CASSPGLAGGPDTGELFF
CDR3 DNA: TGCGCCAGCAGCCCGGGACTAGCGGGAGGGCCCGACACCGGGGAGCTGTTTTTT

D gene: TRBD2
V gene: TRBV11-3
J gene: TRBJ2-1
clone size: -
CDR3 protein: CASSLGLATASGAGEQFF
CDR3 DNA: TGTGCCAGCAGCTTAGGGTTAGCTACGGCTAGCGGGGCGGGTGAGCAGTTCTTC

D gene: -
V gene: TRBV29-1
J gene: TRBJ1-1
clone size: -
CDR3 protein: CSVDTAGMNTEAFF
CDR3 DNA: TGCAGCGTTGACACAGCCGGAATGAACACTGAAGCTTTCTTT

D gene: -
V gene: TRBV28
J gene: TRBJ1-5
clone size: -
CDR3 protein: CASNSPRGVNQPQHF
CDR3 DNA: TGTGCCAGCAACTCTCCGCGTGGCGTCAATCAGCCCCAGCATTTT

D gene: -
V gene: TRBV1
J gene: TRBJ2-4
clone size: few
CDR3 protein: CASSLRLAGAGNIQYF
CDR3 DNA: TGCGCCAGCAGCCTCCGACTAGCGGGAGCCGGAAACATTCAGTACTTC

D gene: -
V gene: TRBV6-8
J gene: TRBJ2-7
clone size: -
CDR3 protein: CASKDGWYEQYF
CDR3 DNA: TGTGCCAGCAAGGACGGCTGGTACGAGCAGTACTTC

D gene: TRBD2
V gene: TRBV12-5
J gene: TRBJ2-5
clone size: -
CDR3 protein: CASGLAGSGRTEETQYF
CDR3 DNA: TGTGCTAGTGGTTTGGCGGGTAGCGGGAGGACCGAAGAGACCCAGTACTTC

D gene: -
V gene: TRBV30
J gene: TRBJ1-1
clone size: few
CDR3 protein: CAWIPDGRNTEAFF
CDR3 DNA: TGTGCCTGGATCCCCGACGGAAGGAACACTGAAGCTTTCTTT

D gene: -
V gene: TRBV30
J gene: TRBJ2-1
clone size: -
CDR3 protein: CAWSVKVFEQFF
CDR3 DNA: TGTGCCTGGAGTGTAAAAGTTTTTGAGCAGTTCTTC

D gene: TRBD1
V gene: TRBV28
J gene: TRBJ1-1
clone size: -
CDR3 protein: CASSSRGAFTFF
CDR3 DNA: TGTGCCAGCAGCTCCAGGGGGGCCTTTACTTTCTTT

D gene: -
V gene: TRBV6-7
J gene: TRBJ1-1
clone size: few
CDR3 protein: CASSEYVGDTEAFF
CDR3 DNA: TGTGCCAGCAGTGAATACGTAGGGGACACTGAAGCTTTCTTT